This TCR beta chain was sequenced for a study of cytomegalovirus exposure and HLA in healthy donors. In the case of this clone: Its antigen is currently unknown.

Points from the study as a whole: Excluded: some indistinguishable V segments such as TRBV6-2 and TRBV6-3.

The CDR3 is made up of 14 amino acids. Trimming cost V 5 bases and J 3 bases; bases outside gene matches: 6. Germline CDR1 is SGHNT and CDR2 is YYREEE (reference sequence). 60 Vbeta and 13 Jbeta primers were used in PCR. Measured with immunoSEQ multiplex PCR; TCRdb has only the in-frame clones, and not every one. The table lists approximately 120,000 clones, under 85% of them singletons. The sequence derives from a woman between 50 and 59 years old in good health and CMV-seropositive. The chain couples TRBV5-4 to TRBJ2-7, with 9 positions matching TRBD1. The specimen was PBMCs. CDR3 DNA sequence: TGTGCCAGCAGTCTCCGACAGGGGGACTACGAGCAGTACTTC. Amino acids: CASSLRQGDYEQYF. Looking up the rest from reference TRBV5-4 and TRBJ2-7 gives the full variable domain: ETGVTQSPTHLIKTRGQQVTLRCSSQSGHNTVSWYQQALGQGPQFIFQYYREEENGRGNFPPRFSGLQFPNYSSELNVNALELDDSALYLCASSLRQGDYEQYFGPGTRLTVT.